A selection of T cell receptor beta chains follows, all from one sample in a study of CD8+ T cells in alopecia areata. Method: immunoSEQ multiplex PCR; TCRdb's copy keeps in-frame clones and lacks some. Of around 170,000 clones in the sample, around 51% were seen once. The input for sequencing was CD8+ T cells sorted from blood, taken at week 52, from a patient treated with tofacitinib. The receptors were gathered from a human donor with alopecia areata. Both conserved end residues are trimmed from each CDR3. Each record gives: V gene, D gene, CDR3 protein. A D gene is named only where the DNA matches it firmly.

V: TRBV13
D: NA
CDR3: ASSPRRHSPLH

V: TRBV30
D: NA
CDR3: AWSEGREQF

V: TRBV13
D: NA
CDR3: ASSLGPGTQETQY

V: TRBV6-1
D: NA
CDR3: ASTDGPGRSAPLH

V: TRBV30
D: NA
CDR3: AWSTDRTPLH

V: TRBV7-9
D: TRBD1
CDR3: ASSNRDSTNEKLF

V: TRBV13
D: TRBD2
CDR3: ASSALAGATETQY

V: TRBV5-4
D: NA
CDR3: ASSLPGRVSGANVLT

V: TRBV4-1
D: NA
CDR3: ASSQGLTIANSPLH

V: TRBV30
D: NA
CDR3: AIGTYGYT

V: TRBV11-2
D: TRBD1
CDR3: ASSRVYRGPLH

V: TRBV9
D: TRBD1
CDR3: ASSGQGASGNTIY

V: TRBV5-6
D: NA
CDR3: ASSFMSHTQY

V: TRBV5-1
D: NA
CDR3: ASKDTSSGNTIY

V: TRBV29-1
D: NA
CDR3: SFWTGPSDEQY

V: TRBV2
D: NA
CDR3: ASSEASANTGELF

V: TRBV30
D: TRBD1
CDR3: AWDLTGPPDTQY

V: TRBV29-1
D: TRBD1
CDR3: SVVGTGAKNIQY

V: TRBV10-3
D: TRBD1
CDR3: AISGPDRGRRGQPQH

V: TRBV29-1
D: NA
CDR3: SVVGYPDEQF

V: TRBV7-8
D: NA
CDR3: ASRPPMNTEAF

V: TRBV6-6
D: TRBD1
CDR3: ASSSGTGRTEAF

V: TRBV29-1
D: NA
CDR3: SILGGPYNEQF

V: TRBV4-1
D: NA
CDR3: ASKSPRARNTEAF

V: TRBV27
D: NA
CDR3: ASSFTGSTDTQY

V: TRBV5-6
D: NA
CDR3: ASSLGQIYGYT

V: TRBV29-1
D: NA
CDR3: SVEDPGQPDTGELF

V: TRBV30
D: NA
CDR3: AWSLGFETQY

V: TRBV14
D: TRBD1
CDR3: ASSPDGQVQETQY

V: TRBV5-6
D: NA
CDR3: ASSFWGGMNTEAF

V: TRBV6-1
D: NA
CDR3: ASSSRGSDNEQF

V: TRBV29-1
D: TRBD1
CDR3: SVEFSGGDRAPIPNTGELF

V: TRBV29-1
D: NA
CDR3: SAGSGEDGEQF

V: TRBV5-4
D: NA
CDR3: ASSDGHPSYNSPLH

V: TRBV5-6
D: NA
CDR3: ASSSPAGSSTDTQY

V: TRBV7-8
D: NA
CDR3: ASSFRPRGQETQY

V: TRBV7-8
D: NA
CDR3: ASLSLRGVNNEQF

V: TRBV11-2
D: NA
CDR3: ASSLGGGRNYEQY

V: TRBV7-9
D: NA
CDR3: ASSQTAGYGNTIY

V: TRBV6-5
D: TRBD1
CDR3: ASSYQQGESEKLF

V: TRBV27
D: TRBD2
CDR3: ASSPRTSGGTETQY

V: TRBV7-2
D: NA
CDR3: ASSLDGGNTQY